A single T cell receptor (beta chain) is shown here with its context. This clonotype was seen many times. There is no known antigen for this receptor. An end of the junction does not agree with germline; a read error may underlie this. Reading from cysteine to phenylalanine, the CDR3 counts 16 amino acids. Left in the record is the CDR3 DNA by itself, 48 bases read in frame from the first base. These data are taken from a study of CD8+CD57+ T cells in acquired aplastic anemia (dated by TCRdb to 2016 to 2019). With respect to the entire study: A mean of approximately 3 ug of DNA, ranging from 0.2 to 27.4 ug, was extracted from sorted CD4+ and CD8+ cells. For healthy donor samples, the average read count was about 10.8 million for CD4+ cells and 11.0 million for CD8+ cells.

Genomic DNA served as template for TCR beta VDJ combination and CDR3 sequence profiling. An Illumina HiSeq 2000 was used for TCR repertoire sequencing. As for the authors' bioinformatics: TRBV/TRBJ rearrangement plots, CDR3 size and DJ length profiles, and Simpson's diversity index were used to evaluate the repertoires. The most abundant DNA sequence in the deep sequencing data was defined as the immunodominant clone. CDR3 amino acid sequences were screened for sharing across subjects and compared with published repertoires and the VDJdb database. Clones were called with MiXCR by TCRdb after fastp trimmed the public reads at Q25, and only in-frame beta chains were retained. Records with the same CDR3 protein are collapsed into one entry carrying the most frequent genes and DNA. TCRdb, not the original authors, processed these V and J calls. Across this sample there are 200,000 to 250,000 distinct CDR3 sequences, with approximately 35% seen only once. The ten most abundant clones make up roughly 1.1% of the sample.

Paper-wide results and their limitations: Although twenty-nine CD8+ CDR3 sequences were shared by patients and controls, these sequences appeared highly expressed in patients and within the immunodominant clones of patients. Patients and healthy controls showed no significant difference in CD8+ Simpson's diversity (P=0.060).

TCR repertoires of sorted CD4+ and CD8+ blood T cells from severe aplastic anemia patients and healthy subjects were deep-sequenced in the study. Ficoll-Paque density gradient centrifugation was used to isolate peripheral blood mononuclear cells. Before DNA extraction, CD4+ and CD8+ T cells were sorted by FACS or by magnetic beads. In this chain, TRBV12-3 or TRBV12-4 is recombined with TRBJ2-7; 13 central bases correspond to TRBD2. The clonotype was recovered from a human donor in good health, serving as a control. The sample was sorted CD4+, CD8+, or CD8+CD57+ T cells (not recorded which) from PBMCs. The DNA reads TGTGCCAGCAGCTTAGGGACTAGCGGGGCAACCTACGAGCAGTACTTC. Its protein product is CASSLGTSGATYEQYF.